Each of the 26 T cell receptor beta chains below was sequenced from the same sample in a study of blood T cells in healthy people across ages. PCR was performed a second time for roughly 7 to 12 cycles using a sample-barcoded 5' primer and a J-beta primer mix. TCRdb used MiXCR to reprocess the 5' RACE reads, holding one entry per CDR3 protein. The sample lists hundreds of thousands of distinct CDR3 sequences, more than 25% occurring once. Sequenced: blood. These receptors originate from a woman aged 80 or older in good health.

The sample holds one count of this clonotype. The chain couples TRBV28 to TRBJ1-2; perhaps TRBD1 as D (5 bases). CDR1 and CDR2 (germline): MDHEN, SYDVKM. V dropped 10 bases and J dropped 2 bases, with 14 bases sitting between them. This CDR3 has 13 residues. DNA of the CDR3: TGTGCCAACAGCCCGGGACTCAACTATGGCTACACCTTC. This codes for CANSPGLNYGYTF.

This chain connects TRBV15 to TRBJ1-4, with D unclear. V was trimmed by 3 bases and J by 10 bases, leaving 9 bases between them. This CDR3 has 12 amino acids. The germline V gene has CDR1 LNHNV and CDR2 YYDKDF (reference sequence). The CDR3 sequence: CATSSEVGKLFF. In DNA form, the CDR3 reads TGTGCCACCAGCAGCGAAGTCGGAAAACTGTTTTTT.

This clonotype appeared many times. The V call is TRBV7-2, the J call TRBJ2-3, with 7 nucleotides matching TRBD2. The trim removed 5 bases at V and 6 bases at J, leaving 8 bases unmatched. The CDR3 is made up of 14 amino acids. Germline V CDR1 and CDR2: SGHTA, FQGNSA. CDR3 DNA sequence: TGTGCCAGCAGCAGACTAGCAGTCGATGATACGCAGTATTTT. As protein: CASSRLAVDDTQYF.

This clonotype has just a few counts. V and J are TRBV11-2 and TRBJ2-5, with D possibly TRBD2 on 6 matching bases. The J call is in doubt because the DNA end fits TRBJ2-7 better. Germline loops: CDR1 SGHAT, CDR2 FQNNGV. The CDR3 loop spans 14 amino acids. The CDR3 spells CASSVAAGSYEQYF. CDR3 bases: TGTGCCAGCAGCGTAGCGGCAGGATCCTACGAGCAGTACTTC.

About this clonotype itself: One base away lies a much larger clone, so this may be a sequencing read error. V is TRBV6-2 or TRBV6-3 and J is TRBJ1-2; D is unclear. The CDR3 sequence is 14 residues long. Germline V CDR1 and CDR2: MNHEY, SVGEGT. DNA of the CDR3: TGTGCCAGCAGTTACAGTGGCTCGGGTTATGGCTGCACCTTC. Amino acids: CASSYSGSGYGCTF.

Many counts were recorded for this clonotype. The chain joins TRBV5-1 to TRBJ2-1; D uncertain. V dropped 3 bases and J dropped 7 bases, with 11 bases sitting between them. CDR1 is SGHRS and CDR2 is YFSETQ in the germline V gene. CDR3 length: 13 residues. This CDR3 reads CASSSRAGNEQFF. CDR3 sequence (DNA): TGCGCCAGCAGCTCCCGGGCTGGGAATGAGCAGTTCTTC.

This rearrangement joins TRBV28 to TRBJ1-5, with TRBD1 identical over 10 bases. Germline CDR1 and CDR2: MDHEN and SYDVKM. V was pared by 5 bases and J by 6 bases, with 10 bases of the junction left unmatched. This CDR3 has 16 amino acids. The CDR3 is CASSPSWGQGLQPQHF. Here the CDR3 DNA reads TGTGCCAGCAGTCCCTCATGGGGACAGGGGCTTCAGCCCCAGCATTTT.

The V call is TRBV20-1, the J call TRBJ2-1, with 8 bases identical to TRBD2. The assigned J gene may be wrong: the sequence end matches TRBJ2-7 better. CDR3 size: 17 residues. Germline V gene lookup returns CDR1 DFQATT and CDR2 SNEGSKA (reference sequence). The CDR3 bases are TGCAGTGCTGGAGGGGACGGGGGGGTGAGCTCCTACAATGAGCAGTACTTC. It is translated as CSAGGDGGVSSYNEQYF.

This clonotype was observed many times. The chain is built from TRBV10-2 and TRBJ2-7; weak D call: TRBD2 (5 bases). CDR1 is WSHSY and CDR2 is SAAADI in the germline V gene. The V gene lost 3 bases and the J gene lost 7 bases, with 13 bases spanning the gap. This CDR3 is 13 amino acids long. In DNA form, the CDR3 reads TGCGCCAGCAGTGACGCCGGGATAGGGGAGCAGTACTTC. As protein: CASSDAGIGEQYF.

In its sample, this clonotype was seen once. The chain uses TRBV27 and TRBJ1-2, with 8 positions matching TRBD1. The CDR3 totals 14 residues. Germline trimming cut 10 bases from V and 4 bases from J; bases unmatched to any gene: 11. The germline V gene encodes CDR1 MNHEY and CDR2 SMNVEV (reference sequence). CDR3 region: CATRGRGRGYGYTF. In nucleotides, the CDR3 is TGTGCCACTAGGGGCAGGGGGCGCGGCTATGGCTACACCTTC.

This clonotype was counted only a few times. This rearrangement joins TRBV28 to TRBJ1-4, with a weak D call TRBD1 (6 bases). From germline, CDR1 is MDHEN and CDR2 SYDVKM. Trimming shortened V by 8 bases and J by 3 bases, and 16 bases separated the two germline ends. The CDR3 has 15 residues. CDR3 nucleotides: TGTGCCAGCTCAAAGGGGGGCTCGGCTAATGAAAAACTGTTTTTT. This sequence encodes CASSKGGSANEKLFF.

The chain uses TRBV7-9 and TRBJ2-1; D remains unclear. Germline values: CDR1 SEHNR, CDR2 FQNEAQ (reference sequence). Between the trimmed V and J ends, which lost 1 base and 6 bases, there was a span of 13 bases. This CDR3 comprises 15 residues. The chain's CDR3 is CASSLDLGPANEQFF. The CDR3 DNA sequence: TGTGCCAGCAGCTTAGATCTCGGACCAGCCAATGAGCAGTTCTTC.

This clonotype showed up just a few times. The chain uses TRBV5-1 and TRBJ1-4, with D possibly being TRBD1 (6 bases). Trimming stripped 1 base from V and 5 bases from J, with 15 bases between. The germline V gene encodes CDR1 SGHRS and CDR2 YFSETQ. This CDR3 comprises 16 residues. The CDR3: CASSLQAQGTNEKLFF. In nucleotides, the CDR3 is TGCGCCAGCAGCTTGCAGGCCCAGGGGACGAATGAAAAACTGTTTTTT.

About this clonotype: With a much larger clone just one base away, this may be a read error. The V call is TRBV9, the J call TRBJ2-1; 7 nucleotides align to TRBD1. The J call is uncertain, as TRBJ2-7 better fits the DNA end. The CDR3 runs to 18 residues. Germline V gene lookup returns CDR1 SGDLS and CDR2 YYNGEE. CDR3 residues: CASSGNHRRDRAYNEQYF. CDR3 nucleotide sequence: TGTGCCAGCAGCGGAAACCACCGTCGGGACAGAGCCTACAATGAGCAGTACTTC.

This clonotype was seen a handful of times. The chain combines TRBV28 with TRBJ1-4; 12 bases map to TRBD1. CDR1 MDHEN and CDR2 SYDVKM come from the germline V gene. Unmatched junction bases numbered 7, after V lost 5 bases and J lost 6 bases. The CDR3 covers 16 residues. The CDR3 region has the DNA TGTGCCAGCAGTCCTGCGGGACAGGGGGCGGATGAAAAACTGTTTTTT. Its protein product is CASSPAGQGADEKLFF.

Many counts were recorded for this clonotype. CDR3 in amino acids: CSAPGTGYQPQHF. CDR3 DNA sequence: TGCAGTGCCCCCGGGACAGGATATCAGCCCCAGCATTTT. The V gene is TRBV20-1, the J gene TRBJ1-5; 8 bases are a match to TRBD1. The V and J ends lost 6 bases and 5 bases, in that order; junction bases with no gene match: 6. This CDR3 contains 13 residues. Germline V gives CDR1 DFQATT, CDR2 SNEGSKA (reference sequence).

In this sample, this clonotype turned up many times. The genes are TRBV6-2 or TRBV6-3 and TRBJ2-5; 12 bases are a match to TRBD2. The CDR3 runs to 17 residues. J gave up 3 bases and V 5 bases, and 10 bases lay outside the gene matches. Germline V gene data show CDR1 as MNHEY and CDR2 as SVGEGT. In DNA, the CDR3 is TGTGCCAGCAGTCGGATGAAGACTAGCGGGGGTAAAGAGACCCAGTACTTC. Encoded protein: CASSRMKTSGGKETQYF.

This clonotype showed up just a few times. The chain links TRBV7-2 to TRBJ2-1; D unresolved. The CDR3 runs to 14 residues. CDR1 is SGHTA, CDR2 FQGNSA, per germline. Deletions cut 4 bases from V and 6 bases from J, with 13 bases between. CDR3 coding DNA: TGTGCCAGCAGCTCCCTCGGGTTTGGCAATGAGCAGTTCTTC. Protein product: CASSSLGFGNEQFF.

This clonotype was observed many times. The chain joins TRBV7-2 to TRBJ2-7; 11 nucleotides agree with TRBD2. The CDR3 totals 18 residues. Germline lookup yields CDR1 SGHTA and CDR2 FQGNSA. V lost 1 base to trimming and J lost 0 bases; unmatched junction nucleotides: 8. CDR3 DNA: TGTGCCAGCAGCTTAGTCCCTAGCGGGGGGAGCAGCTCCTACGAGCAGTACTTC. This gives the protein CASSLVPSGGSSSYEQYF.

This clonotype showed up many times. V gene TRBV6-5 combines with J gene TRBJ2-1, with 7 positions matching TRBD2. The CDR3 loop spans 14 amino acids. The ends lost 0 bases at V and 6 bases at J; junction bases unmatched: 2. The germline CDR1 and CDR2 sequences are MNHEY and SVGAGI. The CDR3, as DNA: TGTGCCAGCAGTTACTCGGGACTACCCAATGAGCAGTTCTTC. Translated: CASSYSGLPNEQFF.

There are a few counts of this clonotype. V and J are TRBV5-4 and TRBJ2-3, with a tentative D call TRBD1 (6 bases). Trimming pared 4 bases from V and 5 bases from J, leaving 11 bases between. The CDR3 is made up of 13 amino acids. The germline V gene encodes CDR1 SGHNT and CDR2 YYREEE (reference sequence). CDR3 loop: CASSTDSLDTQYF. Written as DNA, the CDR3 is TGTGCCAGCAGCACGGACAGCCTAGATACGCAGTATTTT.

This clonotype was counted a few times. The DNA for the CDR3 is TGCAGTGCTACCCAGGGAAGTCAGCCCCAGCATTTT. Its protein is CSATQGSQPQHF. This chain connects TRBV20-1 to TRBJ1-5; D is perhaps TRBD1 (5 bases). There are 12 residues in the CDR3. Trimming removed 4 bases from V and 6 bases from J, with 10 bases in between. CDR1 and CDR2 (germline): DFQATT, SNEGSKA (reference sequence).

V gene TRBV20-1 combines with J gene TRBJ2-3; a possible D gene is TRBD2 (6 bases). V was shortened by 3 bases and J by 0 bases, with 22 bases between the two germline ends. Per the germline V gene, CDR1 is DFQATT and CDR2 is SNEGSKA (reference sequence). The CDR3 extends over 18 amino acids. The CDR3 nucleotides read TGCAGTGCTAGCGGTGGGGGTATGGGGGGAACTAGCACAGATACGCAGTATTTT. Its translation: CSASGGGMGGTSTDTQYF.

This clonotype was counted at least ten times. The gene calls are TRBV29-1 and TRBJ2-5; D is unclear. V lost 7 bases and J lost 1, with 10 bases in between. Germline loops: CDR1 SQVTM, CDR2 ANQGSEA. The CDR3 covers 12 residues. The CDR3 is CSAGDLQETQYF. Here the CDR3 DNA reads TGCAGCGCTGGGGATCTCCAAGAGACCCAGTACTTC.

This clonotype was detected many times. The rearrangement joins TRBV20-1 to TRBJ2-3, with 8 bases lining up with TRBD1. Trimming at V came to 6 bases and at J to 1 base, leaving 9 bases not matched to a gene. Germline V gene data show CDR1 as DFQATT and CDR2 as SNEGSKA (reference sequence). There are 15 residues in the CDR3. The CDR3 nucleotides are TGCAGTGCAAAAGCACCGGGACAGGGCACAGATACGCAGTATTTT. Translated, it gives CSAKAPGQGTDTQYF.

Many counts were recorded for this clonotype. The J gene is TRBJ1-2, the V gene TRBV20-1; 9 nucleotides match TRBD1. Trimming cost V 5 bases and J 4 bases; bases outside gene matches: 8. Looked up from germline, CDR1 is DFQATT and CDR2 is SNEGSKA (reference sequence). This CDR3 has 14 amino acids. The CDR3 bases are TGCAGTGCTTTTACGGGACAGGGAAGCTATGGCTACACCTTC. This translates into CSAFTGQGSYGYTF.